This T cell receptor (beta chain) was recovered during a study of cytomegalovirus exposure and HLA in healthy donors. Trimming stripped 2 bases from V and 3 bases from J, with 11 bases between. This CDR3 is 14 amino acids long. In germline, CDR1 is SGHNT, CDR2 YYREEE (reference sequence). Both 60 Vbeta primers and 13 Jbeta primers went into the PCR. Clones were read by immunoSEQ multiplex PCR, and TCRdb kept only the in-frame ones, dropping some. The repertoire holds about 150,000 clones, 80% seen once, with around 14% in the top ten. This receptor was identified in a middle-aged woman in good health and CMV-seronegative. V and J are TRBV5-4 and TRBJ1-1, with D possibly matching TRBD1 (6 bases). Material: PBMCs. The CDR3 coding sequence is TGTGCCAGCAGCTTCGTACAGGGCCACACTGAAGCTTTCTTT. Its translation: CASSFVQGHTEAFF.